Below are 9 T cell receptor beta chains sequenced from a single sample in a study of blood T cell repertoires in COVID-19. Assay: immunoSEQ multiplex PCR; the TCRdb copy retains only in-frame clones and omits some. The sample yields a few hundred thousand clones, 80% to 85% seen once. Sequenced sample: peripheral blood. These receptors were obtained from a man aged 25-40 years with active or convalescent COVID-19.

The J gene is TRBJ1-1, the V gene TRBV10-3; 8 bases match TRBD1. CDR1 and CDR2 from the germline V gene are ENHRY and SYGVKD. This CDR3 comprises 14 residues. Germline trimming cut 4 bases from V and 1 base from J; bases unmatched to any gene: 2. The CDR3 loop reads CAISVTGGNTEAFF. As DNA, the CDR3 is TGTGCCATCAGTGTCACAGGGGGGAACACTGAAGCTTTCTTT.

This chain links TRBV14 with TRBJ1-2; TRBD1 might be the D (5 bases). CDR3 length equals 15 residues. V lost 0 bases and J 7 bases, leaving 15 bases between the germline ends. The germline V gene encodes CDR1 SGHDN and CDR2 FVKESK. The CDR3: CASSQDLRPGGGYTF. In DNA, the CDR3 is TGTGCCAGCAGCCAAGATCTTAGGCCGGGGGGTGGCTACACCTTC.

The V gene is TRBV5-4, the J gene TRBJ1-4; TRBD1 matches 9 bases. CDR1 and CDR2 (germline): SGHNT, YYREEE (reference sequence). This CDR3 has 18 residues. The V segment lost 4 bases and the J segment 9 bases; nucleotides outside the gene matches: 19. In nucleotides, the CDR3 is TGTGCCAGCAGCAACGTCCCGGGACAGGGTTCGGTCGTCCAAAAACTGTTTTTT. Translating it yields CASSNVPGQGSVVQKLFF.

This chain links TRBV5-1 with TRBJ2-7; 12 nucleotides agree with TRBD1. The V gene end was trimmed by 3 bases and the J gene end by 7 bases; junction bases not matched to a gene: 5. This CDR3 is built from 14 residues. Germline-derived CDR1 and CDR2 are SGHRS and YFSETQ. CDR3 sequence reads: CASSSGTGGSEQYF. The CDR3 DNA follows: TGCGCCAGCAGCTCAGGGACAGGGGGCTCGGAGCAGTACTTC. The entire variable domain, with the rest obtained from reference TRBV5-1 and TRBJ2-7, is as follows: KAGVTQTPRYLIKTRGQQVTLSCSPISGHRSVSWYQQTPGQGLQFLFEYFSETQRNKGNFPGRFSGRQFSNSRSEMNVSTLELGDSALYLCASSSGTGGSEQYFGPGTRLTVT.

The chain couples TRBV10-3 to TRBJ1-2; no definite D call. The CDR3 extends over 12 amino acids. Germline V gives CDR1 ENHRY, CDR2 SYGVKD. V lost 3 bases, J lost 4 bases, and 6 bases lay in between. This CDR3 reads CAISEVGYGYTF. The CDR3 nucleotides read TGTGCCATCAGTGAAGTCGGCTATGGCTACACCTTC.

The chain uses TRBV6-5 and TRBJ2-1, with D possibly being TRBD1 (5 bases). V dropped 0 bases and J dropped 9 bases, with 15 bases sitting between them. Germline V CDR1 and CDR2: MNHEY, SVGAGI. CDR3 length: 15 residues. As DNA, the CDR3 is TGTGCCAGCAGTTACTCAGGGGAACGACTGTCTGAGCAGTTCTTC. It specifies CASSYSGERLSEQFF.

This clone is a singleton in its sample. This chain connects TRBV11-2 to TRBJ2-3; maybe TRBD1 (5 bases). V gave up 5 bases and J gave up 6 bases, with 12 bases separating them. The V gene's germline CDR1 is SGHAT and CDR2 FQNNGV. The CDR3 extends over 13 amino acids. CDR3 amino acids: CASSPRGHDTQYF. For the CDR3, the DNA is TGTGCCAGCAGCCCAAGGGGCCACGATACGCAGTATTTT.

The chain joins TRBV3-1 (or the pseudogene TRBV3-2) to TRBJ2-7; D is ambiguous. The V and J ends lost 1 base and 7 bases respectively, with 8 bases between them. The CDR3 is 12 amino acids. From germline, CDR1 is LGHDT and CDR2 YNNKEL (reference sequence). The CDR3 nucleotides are TGTGCCAGCAGCCAAGGGGCAGTAGAGCAGTACTTC. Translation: CASSQGAVEQYF.

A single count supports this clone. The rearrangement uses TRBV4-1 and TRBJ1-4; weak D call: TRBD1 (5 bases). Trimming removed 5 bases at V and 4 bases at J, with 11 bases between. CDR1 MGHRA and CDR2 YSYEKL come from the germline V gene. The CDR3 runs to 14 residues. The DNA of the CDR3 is TGCGCCAGCAGCGTACAGGAGTTTAATGAAAAACTGTTTTTT. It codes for CASSVQEFNEKLFF.